Each of the 18 T cell receptor beta chains below was sequenced from the same sample in a study of blood T cells in healthy people across ages. Next came a second PCR, run for about 7 to 12 cycles, which used a sample-barcoded 5' primer along with a J-beta primer mix. MiXCR was run by TCRdb on the 5' RACE reads, yielding one entry per CDR3 protein. The sample has around 900,000 distinct CDR3 sequences, 25% to 30% seen once; the top ten hold roughly 17%. Sequencing was carried out using blood. The source is an elderly woman in good health.

This clonotype was recorded a few times. The V gene is TRBV6-5, the J gene TRBJ1-6, with 7 bases matching TRBD1. The CDR3 runs 18 residues. J lost 1 base, V lost 2 bases, and 8 bases had no gene match. CDR1 is MNHEY, CDR2 SVGAGI, per germline. The CDR3 DNA follows: TGTGCCAGCAGTTACCGGGCAGGGGGAGAGTCCTATAATTCACCCCTCCACTTT. It yields the protein CASSYRAGGESYNSPLHF.

In this sample, this clonotype turned up many times. This chain links TRBV28 with TRBJ1-2; 8 bases match TRBD1. The trim removed 9 bases at V and 5 bases at J, leaving 2 bases unmatched. Germline V gene data show CDR1 as MDHEN and CDR2 as SYDVKM. CDR3 length equals 11 residues. The CDR3 spells CASTGGYGYTF. CDR3 nucleotides: TGTGCCAGTACAGGGGGGTATGGCTACACCTTC.

V usage is TRBV6-1 and J usage is TRBJ1-2; D might be TRBD1 (5 bases). This CDR3 comprises 16 residues. The V gene lost 2 bases and the J gene lost 4 bases, with 17 bases spanning the gap. Looked up from germline, CDR1 is MNHNS and CDR2 is SASEGT. The chain's CDR3 is CASSEQTVLKRYGYTF. The CDR3 DNA sequence: TGTGCCAGCAGTGAACAGACAGTCCTAAAGCGCTATGGCTACACCTTC.

The chain is built from TRBV7-2 and TRBJ2-1, with D perhaps TRBD1 or TRBD2 (6 bases each). The V end was cut by 2 bases, the J end by 5 bases, with 13 bases between. Per germline, CDR1 SGHTA and CDR2 FQGNSA. This CDR3 contains 15 residues. The DNA of the CDR3 is TGTGCCAGCAGCTTAAGAGGGGGGTCACACAATGAGCAGTTCTTC. Translating it yields CASSLRGGSHNEQFF.

V gene TRBV5-1 combines with J gene TRBJ2-1; the D call may be TRBD1 or TRBD2 (5 bases each). V lost 0 bases and J 10 bases, leaving 23 bases between the germline ends. Germline loops: CDR1 SGHRS, CDR2 YFSETQ. The CDR3 extends over 17 amino acids. The DNA for the CDR3 is TGCGCCAGCAGCTTGGGTTCCCCCCTCTGGACCGAGGGGGAGCAGTTCTTC. Amino acids: CASSLGSPLWTEGEQFF.

The chain is built from TRBV6-5 and TRBJ1-3; D is ambiguous. Germline values: CDR1 MNHEY, CDR2 SVGAGI. Trimming stripped 2 bases from V and 0 bases from J, with 8 bases between. This CDR3 has 15 amino acids. In DNA, the CDR3 is TGTGCCAGCAGTTACGACGGCTTCTCTGGAAACACCATATATTTT. It yields the protein CASSYDGFSGNTIYF.

This clonotype was seen at least ten times. This chain uses TRBV12-3 or TRBV12-4 with TRBJ1-2; 7 bases align to TRBD1. CDR3 length: 14 residues. V dropped 2 bases and J dropped 4; count of bases not matched to a gene: 4. CDR3 sequence reads: CASSLIQGGYGYTF. The DNA for the CDR3 is TGTGCCAGCAGTTTAATCCAGGGGGGCTATGGCTACACCTTC.

The genes are TRBV6-2 or TRBV6-3 and TRBJ1-5; no clear D gene. The germline gives CDR1 MNHEY, CDR2 SVGEGT. The CDR3 is 14 residues long. Trimming removed 8 bases from V and 0 bases from J, with 11 bases in between. The CDR3 is CASGSQYSNQPQHF. DNA of the CDR3: TGTGCCAGCGGGTCCCAGTATAGCAATCAGCCCCAGCATTTT.

This chain joins TRBV6-5 and TRBJ2-1; tentatively, D is TRBD2 (6 bases). The V gene lost 2 bases and the J gene lost 2 bases, with 22 bases spanning the gap. Germline values: CDR1 MNHEY, CDR2 SVGAGI. The CDR3 loop spans 19 amino acids. CDR3 bases: TGTGCCAGCAGTTACGGGGATTTTGTGGGGGAGGCAACCTACAATGAGCAGTTCTTC. Translating it yields CASSYGDFVGEATYNEQFF.

Turning to this clonotype: A much larger clonotype is one base distant, so this may be a read error. V is TRBV7-2 and J is TRBJ2-7; D remains unclear. Trimming pared 4 bases from V and 7 bases from J, leaving 11 bases between. This CDR3 is built from 12 residues. Germline values: CDR1 SGHTA, CDR2 FQGNSA. CDR3: CASSSTLGEQYF. CDR3 bases: TGTGCCAGCAGCTCTACCTTGGGTGAGCAGTACTTC. The full variable domain, in which reference TRBV7-2 and TRBJ2-7 provide the parts outside the CDR3, is GAGVSQSPSNKVTEKGKDVELRCDPISGHTALYWYRQSLGQGLEFLIYFQGNSAPDKSGLPSDRFSAERTGGSVSTLTIQRTQQEDSAVYLCASSSTLGEQYFGPGTRLTVT.

This chain joins TRBV6-2 or TRBV6-3 and TRBJ1-1; no clear D. Germline lookup yields CDR1 MNHEY and CDR2 SVGEGT. CDR3 size: 12 residues. V lost 8 bases and J 4 bases, leaving 11 bases between the germline ends. CDR3 in amino acids: CASGQLGTEAFF. The CDR3, as DNA: TGTGCCAGCGGGCAGCTAGGCACTGAAGCTTTCTTT.

The genes are TRBV2 and TRBJ1-2; D perhaps matches TRBD1 (5 bases). There are 12 residues in the CDR3. CDR1 and CDR2 from the germline V gene are SNHLY and FYNNEI. V lost 7 bases, J lost 4 bases, and 10 bases lay in between. The CDR3 DNA is TGTGCCAGCAAAACAGGACCCTATGGCTACACCTTC. This encodes CASKTGPYGYTF.

At least ten counts were recorded for this clonotype. This chain joins TRBV20-1 and TRBJ1-2; D perhaps matches TRBD1 (5 bases). CDR3 size: 15 residues. Germline CDR1 DFQATT, CDR2 SNEGSKA (reference sequence). V shed 5 bases and J shed 3 bases, with 19 bases lying between them. The CDR3 DNA is TGCAGTGCTTCCGGCAGAACCAAAGGGGACTATGGCTACACCTTC. Its protein product is CSASGRTKGDYGYTF.

The V call is TRBV3-1, the J call TRBJ2-4; TRBD2 is a possible D gene (7 bases). The assigned J gene may be wrong: the sequence end matches TRBJ2-7 better. This CDR3 has 13 amino acids. Germline values: CDR1 LGHDT, CDR2 YNNKEL (reference sequence). This chain's CDR3 is CASSRMGGHEQYF. CDR3 DNA sequence: TGTGCCAGCAGCCGGATGGGGGGGCACGAGCAGTACTTC.

This clonotype was observed a handful of times. Given a much more abundant clone one base away, this may be a read error. The V and J genes are TRBV12-3 or TRBV12-4 and TRBJ2-1; D is ambiguous. CDR3 length equals 12 residues. CDR3 residues: CASNLFGNEQFF. The CDR3 region has the DNA TGTGCCAGCAATTTATTTGGGAATGAGCAGTTCTTC.

The rearrangement uses TRBV3-1 and TRBJ2-6; the match to TRBD2 covers 9 bases. The germline V gene encodes CDR1 LGHDT and CDR2 YNNKEL (reference sequence). The CDR3 sequence is 19 residues long. Trimming removed 1 base from V and 2 bases from J; junction bases left unmatched: 9. CDR3 bases: TGTGCCAGCAGCCAAGCGATCGCGGGGGGGGGTCCTGGGGCCAACGTCCTGACTTTC. Translation: CASSQAIAGGGPGANVLTF. Filled out from reference TRBV3-1 and TRBJ2-6, the complete variable domain reads DTAVSQTPKYLVTQMGNDKSIKCEQNLGHDTMYWYKQDSKKFLKIMFSYNNKELIINETVPNRFSPKSPDKAHLNLHINSLELGDSAVYFCASSQAIAGGGPGANVLTFGAGSRLTVL.

In this sample, this clonotype turned up many times. V and J are TRBV12-3 or TRBV12-4 and TRBJ2-7; D is possibly TRBD1 (6 bases). The CDR3 contains 13 residues. Trimming cost V 3 bases and J 3 bases, with 9 bases left between them. CDR3 in amino acids: CASSLNRDYEQYF. The CDR3, as DNA: TGTGCCAGCAGTTTGAACAGGGACTACGAGCAGTACTTC.

Remarks on this clonotype: Just one base apart from a much larger clone, this may be a read error. The gene calls are TRBV20-1 and TRBJ2-1; 11 nucleotides match TRBD1. Germline V gene sequence: CDR1 DFQATT, CDR2 SNEGSKA (reference sequence). This CDR3 has 16 residues. The CDR3 region has the DNA TGCAGTGCTAGAGCAGGACAGGGGGCTTCTCTCAATGAGCAGGTCTTC. Amino acids: CSARAGQGASLNEQVF.